The 15 T cell receptor beta chains below all came from one sample that was sequenced in a study of shared clonotypes between healthy human individuals. Naive CD8 cells comprised CD45RO-negative, CCR7-positively selected cells, excluding terminally differentiated effector memory CD45RA+ cells. Data came from immunoSEQ multiplex PCR; TCRdb stores just in-frame clones and leaves some out. The profile shows 800,000 to 950,000 clones, just over 95% of them singletons. Source material: naive CD8+ T cells sorted from blood. Every receptor here comes from a man aged 30 to 39 in good health.

V usage is TRBV5-4 and J usage is TRBJ2-1, with 14 positions matching TRBD2. V shed 4 bases and J 0 bases; nucleotides not matched to a gene: 6. Germline V gives CDR1 SGHNT, CDR2 YYREEE (reference sequence). CDR3 length: 18 residues. Here the CDR3 DNA reads TGTGCCAGCAGCCGTACGGGACTAGCGGGAGACTCCTACAATGAGCAGTTCTTC. Translated: CASSRTGLAGDSYNEQFF.

The chain employs TRBV28 and TRBJ2-7; D might be TRBD1 (6 bases). The germline CDR1 and CDR2 sequences are MDHEN and SYDVKM. V was shortened by 3 bases and J by 7 bases, with 19 bases between the two germline ends. The CDR3 is made up of 15 amino acids. In nucleotides, the CDR3 is TGTGCCAGCAGTTTCTGGCCTGGGGGCATGGGGGAGCAGTACTTC. It codes for CASSFWPGGMGEQYF. Full variable domain (outside the CDR3, taken from reference TRBV28 and TRBJ2-7): DVKVTQSSRYLVKRTGEKVFLECVQDMDHENMFWYRQDPGLGLRLIYFSYDVKMKEKGDIPEGYSVSREKKERFSLILESASTNQTSMYLCASSFWPGGMGEQYFGPGTRLTVT.

The chain employs TRBV18 and TRBJ1-5, with 9 bases that match TRBD1. The junction had 10 bases not matched to a gene; V was cut back by 2 bases and J by 2 bases. Germline V lookup: CDR1 KGHSH, CDR2 LQKENI. The CDR3 extends over 18 amino acids. The CDR3 sequence: CASSPGQGTVRGNQPQHF. The CDR3 nucleotides are TGTGCCAGCTCACCAGGACAGGGGACTGTTCGGGGCAATCAGCCCCAGCATTTT. Full variable domain (outside the CDR3, taken from reference TRBV18 and TRBJ1-5): NAGVMQNPRHLVRRRGQEARLRCSPMKGHSHVYWYRQLPEEGLKFMVYLQKENIIDESGMPKERFSAEFPKEGPSILRIQQVVRGDSAAYFCASSPGQGTVRGNQPQHFGDGTRLSIL.

The V call is TRBV27, the J call TRBJ2-1; 7 bases fit TRBD1. With 5 bases clipped from V and 5 bases from J, the junction kept 9 bases outside the gene matches. This CDR3 is 15 amino acids long. From germline, CDR1 is MNHEY and CDR2 SMNVEV (reference sequence). The CDR3 nucleotides read TGTGCCAGCAGTACCGGGACAGCTGTCCACAATGAGCAGTTCTTC. The encoded protein is CASSTGTAVHNEQFF.

This chain joins TRBV28 and TRBJ2-1, with D perhaps matching TRBD2 (6 bases). The CDR3 has 16 residues. Trimming removed 4 bases from V and 1 base from J, with 14 bases in between. The V gene's germline CDR1 is MDHEN and CDR2 SYDVKM. The CDR3 region is CASSSPGVGSYNEQFF. The DNA of the CDR3 is TGTGCCAGCAGTTCTCCGGGAGTAGGTTCCTACAATGAGCAGTTCTTC.

The chain couples TRBV27 to TRBJ2-7, with no clear D. Deletions cut 8 bases from V and 3 bases from J, with 14 bases between. Germline-derived CDR1 and CDR2 are MNHEY and SMNVEV (reference sequence). The CDR3 runs 13 residues. The chain's CDR3 is CASSRQASYEQYF. DNA of the CDR3: TGTGCCAGCTCGAGGCAGGCTAGCTACGAGCAGTACTTC.

A single count supports this clone. The rearrangement links TRBV7-9 to TRBJ2-1; the D gene is possibly TRBD2 (5 bases). V lost 9 bases and J 1 base, leaving 13 bases between the germline ends. Germline V gene sequence: CDR1 SEHNR, CDR2 FQNEAQ (reference sequence). The CDR3 consists of 14 residues. CDR3 residues: CARERVGSYNEQFF. Here the CDR3 DNA reads TGTGCCAGAGAGAGGGTAGGGTCCTACAATGAGCAGTTCTTC. The full variable domain, its missing parts supplied by reference TRBV7-9 and TRBJ2-1, is DTGVSQNPRHKITKRGQNVTFRCDPISEHNRLYWYRQTLGQGPEFLTYFQNEAQLEKSRLLSDRFSAERPKGSFSTLEIQRTEQGDSAMYLCARERVGSYNEQFFGPGTRLTVL.

The chain is built from TRBV6-1 and TRBJ2-7; 8 positions agree with TRBD2. V lost 7 bases and J lost 5; bases outside the gene matches: 7. The germline gives CDR1 MNHNS, CDR2 SASEGT. The CDR3 contains 13 residues. CDR3 DNA sequence: TGTGCCAGCATAGCGGGATCGGTACACGAGCAGTACTTC. It yields the protein CASIAGSVHEQYF.

This chain links TRBV9 with TRBJ2-3; D unclear. This CDR3 has 13 amino acids. Trimming left V 6 bases short and J 0 bases short, with 8 bases between. CDR1 is SGDLS, CDR2 YYNGEE, per germline. The CDR3 DNA sequence: TGTGCCAGCACGGTCCTGAGCACAGATACGCAGTATTTT. As protein: CASTVLSTDTQYF.

The chain has TRBV15 and TRBJ1-1, with a weak D call TRBD1 (5 bases). CDR3 size: 13 residues. Looked up from germline, CDR1 is LNHNV and CDR2 is YYDKDF (reference sequence). V dropped 6 bases and J dropped 3 bases, with 11 bases sitting between them. This CDR3 is CATSKKGDTEAFF. The CDR3 DNA reads TGTGCCACCAGTAAAAAAGGGGACACTGAAGCTTTCTTT.

This rearrangement joins TRBV7-2 to TRBJ2-1; 12 nucleotides line up with TRBD2. The junction had 20 bases not matched to a gene; V was cut back by 0 bases and J by 8 bases. Germline loops: CDR1 SGHTA, CDR2 FQGNSA. The CDR3 loop spans 21 amino acids. Here the CDR3 reads CASSLAGSSGRAARSPDEQFF. In DNA form, the CDR3 reads TGTGCCAGCAGCTTAGCGGGTTCTAGCGGGAGGGCCGCAAGGTCACCAGATGAGCAGTTCTTC.

As to this clone: The junction differs from germline at one of its ends, possibly a read error. The V and J genes are TRBV7-7 and TRBJ2-2, with 7 bases that match TRBD1. This CDR3 is 14 amino acids long. Germline V gene lookup returns CDR1 SSHAT and CDR2 FNYEAQ (reference sequence). The CDR3 DNA reads TGTGCTAGCAGCGAGATTACAGGGGTCGGGGAGCTGTTTTTT. Protein sequence: CASSEITGVGELFF.

The J gene is TRBJ2-7, the V gene TRBV5-6; D possibly matches TRBD1 or TRBD2 (5 bases each). Germline V gene lookup returns CDR1 SGHDT and CDR2 YYEEEE. V was clipped by 3 bases and J by 2 bases, with 15 bases between them. This CDR3 spans 15 amino acids. The CDR3 reads CASSSGRSGTYEQYF. DNA for the CDR3: TGTGCCAGCAGCTCGGGAAGGTCAGGGACCTACGAGCAGTACTTC.

Note on this clone: Other DNA sequences in the same sample also yield this CDR3. This chain uses TRBV7-9 with TRBJ2-1, with unresolved D. The CDR3 loop spans 12 amino acids. Germline V gene sequence: CDR1 SEHNR, CDR2 FQNEAQ (reference sequence). The V end lost 1 base, the J end lost 5 bases, and 3 bases lay between the germline ends. This CDR3 is CASSLVDNEQFF. The CDR3 DNA reads TGTGCCAGCAGCTTAGTCGACAATGAGCAGTTCTTC.

This clone was seen only once. This chain connects TRBV27 to TRBJ2-7; D gene uncertain. Trimming cost V 5 bases and J 0 bases, with 14 bases left between them. The CDR3 has 15 amino acids. CDR1 MNHEY and CDR2 SMNVEV come from the germline V gene (reference sequence). The DNA for the CDR3 is TGTGCCAGCAGTCCTGGGCCCGAGCTCTCCTACGAGCAGTACTTC. Translating it yields CASSPGPELSYEQYF.